This T cell receptor (beta chain) appears in the sequencing data of a study of shared clonotypes between healthy human individuals. Overall study results and limits: Donor clonotype sharing was expected to depend on sequencing depth. Clonotypes that were shared across several donors made up roughly 5.2% of naive CD4 clonotypes.

As regards this clone: No antigen is known for it.

Germline V lookup: CDR1 SGHTA, CDR2 FQGNSA. Trimming took off 3 bases at V and 10 bases at J, with 14 bases between the two ends. The CDR3 sequence is 13 residues long. Using immunoSEQ multiplex PCR, the repertoire was profiled, and TCRdb retains in-frame clones only, with some absent. This sample has around 1,000,000 clones, with 60% to 80% found just once. CD45RA+ naive and CD45RA-negative memory subsets were separated from CD4+ cells. This chain connects TRBV7-2 to TRBJ2-3; D ambiguous. Source material: memory CD4+ T cells from PBMCs. Indicated subset: CD45RA-negative fraction. The clonotype originates from a man aged 18 to 29 in good health. Some clones in this sample may be carry-over from other donors' samples. For the CDR3, the DNA is TGTGCCAGCAGCTTCCCTACTGGCAGCCCGCAGTATTTT. Residues: CASSFPTGSPQYF.